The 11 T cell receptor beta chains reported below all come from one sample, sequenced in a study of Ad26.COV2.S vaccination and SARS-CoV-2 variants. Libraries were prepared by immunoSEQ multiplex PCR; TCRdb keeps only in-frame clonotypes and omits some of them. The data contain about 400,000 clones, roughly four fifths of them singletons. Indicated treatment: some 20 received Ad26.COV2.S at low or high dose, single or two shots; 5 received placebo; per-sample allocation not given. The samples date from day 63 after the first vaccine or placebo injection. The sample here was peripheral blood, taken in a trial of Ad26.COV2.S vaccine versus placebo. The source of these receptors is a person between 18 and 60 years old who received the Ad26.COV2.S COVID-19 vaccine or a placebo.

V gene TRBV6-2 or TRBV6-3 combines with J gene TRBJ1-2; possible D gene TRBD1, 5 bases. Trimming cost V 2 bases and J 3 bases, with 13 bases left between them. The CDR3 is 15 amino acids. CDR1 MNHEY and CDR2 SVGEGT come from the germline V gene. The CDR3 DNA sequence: TGTGCCAGCAGTTACAGAAGGGGCGGAGACTATGGCTACACCTTC. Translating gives CASSYRRGGDYGYTF.

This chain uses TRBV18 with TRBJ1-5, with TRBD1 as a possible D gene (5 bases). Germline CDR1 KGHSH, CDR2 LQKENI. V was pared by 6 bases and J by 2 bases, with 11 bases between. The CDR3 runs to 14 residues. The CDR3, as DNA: TGTGCCAGCTCCCTAAGAGGGGGCAATCAGCCCCAGCATTTT. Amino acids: CASSLRGGNQPQHF.

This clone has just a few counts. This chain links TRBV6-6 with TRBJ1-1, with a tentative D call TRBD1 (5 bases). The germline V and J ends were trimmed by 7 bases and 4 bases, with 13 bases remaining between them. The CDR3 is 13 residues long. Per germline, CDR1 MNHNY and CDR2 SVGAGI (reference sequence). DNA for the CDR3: TGTGCCAGCACCGGGGCCGGGGGCACTGAAGCTTTCTTT. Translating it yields CASTGAGGTEAFF.

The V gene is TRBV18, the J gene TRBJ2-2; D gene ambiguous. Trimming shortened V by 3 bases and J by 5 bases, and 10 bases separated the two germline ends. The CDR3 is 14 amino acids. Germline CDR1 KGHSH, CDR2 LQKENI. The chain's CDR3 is CASSPPVRTGELFF. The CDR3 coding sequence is TGTGCCAGCTCACCCCCGGTCAGGACCGGGGAGCTGTTTTTT.

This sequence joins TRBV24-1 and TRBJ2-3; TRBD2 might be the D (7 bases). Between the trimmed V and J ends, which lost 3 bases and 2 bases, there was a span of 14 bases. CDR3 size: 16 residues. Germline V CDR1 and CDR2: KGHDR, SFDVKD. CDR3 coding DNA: TGTGCCACCAGTGATCGGCGGGGGCCCAACACAGATACGCAGTATTTT. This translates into CATSDRRGPNTDTQYF.

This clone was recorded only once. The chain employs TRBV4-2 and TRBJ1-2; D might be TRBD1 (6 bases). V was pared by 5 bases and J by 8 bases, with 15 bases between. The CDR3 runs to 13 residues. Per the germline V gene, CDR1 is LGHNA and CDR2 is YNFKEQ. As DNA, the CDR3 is TGTGCCAGCAGCTTGGACAGACATATAGGCTACACCTTC. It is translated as CASSLDRHIGYTF.

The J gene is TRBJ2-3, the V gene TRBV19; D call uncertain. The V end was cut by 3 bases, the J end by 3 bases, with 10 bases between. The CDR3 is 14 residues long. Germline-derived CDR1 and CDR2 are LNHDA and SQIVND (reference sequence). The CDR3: CASSIGFRTDTQYF. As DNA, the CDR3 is TGTGCCAGTAGTATTGGGTTCCGGACAGATACGCAGTATTTT.

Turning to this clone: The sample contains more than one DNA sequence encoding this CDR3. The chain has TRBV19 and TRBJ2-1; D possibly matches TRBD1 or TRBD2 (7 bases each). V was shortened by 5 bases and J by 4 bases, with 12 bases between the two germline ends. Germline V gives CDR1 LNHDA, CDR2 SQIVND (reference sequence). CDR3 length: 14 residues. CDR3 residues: CASSAGGVYNEQFF. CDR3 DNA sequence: TGTGCCAGTAGTGCAGGGGGGGTTTACAATGAGCAGTTCTTC. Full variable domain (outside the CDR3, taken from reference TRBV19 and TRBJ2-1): DGGITQSPKYLFRKEGQNVTLSCEQNLNHDAMYWYRQDPGQGLRLIYYSQIVNDFQKGDIAEGYSVSREKKESFPLTVTSAQKNPTAFYLCASSAGGVYNEQFFGPGTRLTVL.

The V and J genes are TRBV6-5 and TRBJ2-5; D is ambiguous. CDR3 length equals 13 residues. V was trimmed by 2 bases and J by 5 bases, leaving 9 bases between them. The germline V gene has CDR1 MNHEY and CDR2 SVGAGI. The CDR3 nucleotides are TGTGCCAGCAGTTACCAGCTTGGGGAGACCCAGTACTTC. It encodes CASSYQLGETQYF.

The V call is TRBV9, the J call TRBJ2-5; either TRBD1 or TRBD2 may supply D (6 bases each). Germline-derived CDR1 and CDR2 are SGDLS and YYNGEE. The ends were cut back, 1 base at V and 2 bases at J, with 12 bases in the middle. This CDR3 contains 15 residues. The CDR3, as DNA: TGTGCCAGCAGCGTATCCGAGGGGGGTCAAGAGACCCAGTACTTC. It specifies CASSVSEGGQETQYF.

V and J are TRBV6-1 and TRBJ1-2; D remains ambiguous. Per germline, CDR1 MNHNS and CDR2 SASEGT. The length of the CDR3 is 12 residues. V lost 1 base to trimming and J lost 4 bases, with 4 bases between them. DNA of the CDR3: TGTGCCAGCAGTGAAGGGGCCTATGGCTACACCTTC. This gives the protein CASSEGAYGYTF.